This T cell receptor (beta chain) stems from a study of shared clonotypes between healthy human individuals (dated by TCRdb to 2020 to 2021). Background on the whole study: Three men and two women, aged 18 to 49 years, made up the cohort. Leukapheresis yielded between about 0.94 and 8.9 billion PBMCs per donor. Libraries were prepared and TCR repertoires were sequenced by different laboratories using diverse techniques, in order to increase sequencing depth and limit assay-specific biases. For each donor, CD4 naive and CD4 memory were each run on three plates, CD8 naive on two plates, and CD8 memory on one plate. To estimate repertoire size and how much clonotypes are shared between individuals, the study performed deep sequencing of blood TCR repertoires from five healthy adults.

Notes on this clone: This clone's antigen is unknown. Base qualities were left out, and no much larger clone turns up one base away.

CD8 naive samples were CD45RO-negative cells positively selected for CCR7, giving a CD45RA+CCR7+ population that excluded TemRA cells. The donors were healthy, HIV-negative adults with no recently reported acute infections or vaccinations. Every donor was a Caucasian adult residing in Nashville, Tennessee, USA. Blood was collected by leukapheresis, and PBMCs were isolated by Ficoll-Histopaque density gradient centrifugation and then cryopreserved in liquid nitrogen vapor phase. Analytical flow cytometry was used to check the purity and quantity of each magnetically sorted T cell population. Genomic DNA was isolated from each sorted fraction and quantified by UV absorbance on a Nanodrop 2000c. The CDR3 holds 13 amino acids from the cysteine to the phenylalanine. Here the CDR3 DNA is all that survives: 39 bases in frame from base 1. Cut back by 7 bases and 1 base, the V and J ends lie 10 bases apart. Reading the germline V gene (reference sequence) gives CDR1 SEHNR and CDR2 FQNEAQ.

The paper's findings and limits, for the study overall: The genetic and exposure-history diversity represented was limited by the small number of donors. Sharing across a few donors was observed for around 5% of naive CD4, about 4% of naive CD8, roughly 2.4% of memory CD4, and about 0.39% of memory CD8 clonotypes. Larger estimated clonotype richness was generally found for naive subsets than for memory subsets. Pairwise subsampling led to the expectation that sequencing depth would affect the degree of clonotype sharing among donors. Clonotypes shared by all four sorted-subset donors showed higher generation probabilities than non-shared clonotypes. Rarefaction of sorted-subset datasets indicated incomplete sequencing despite the large sequencing depth. Sampling was limited to blood, and TCR repertoires in tissue likely differ from TCR repertoires in blood.

Using the deep immunoSEQ assay, multiplex PCR amplified TCR CDR3 regions from genomic DNA. Extracted genomic DNA from each cell subset was spread evenly across all wells of several immunoSEQ 96-well plates, with each plate serving as a replicate. For sorted subsets, each replicate PCR was loaded with 200 ng genomic DNA, equivalent to 25,000 to 35,000 T cell genomes. Purified libraries were measured with a Qubit 3.0 fluorometer, size-checked on a Bioanalyzer 2100, and measured again with the KAPA Library Quantification kit. Every immunoSEQ 96-well plate was sequenced on a separate single-read 150-cycle Illumina NextSeq 550 flow cell. In the original analysis: The immunoSEQ output contained only junctional sequences without quality scores, so filtering could not match that applied to full-length reads. To assign V/J genes and CDR3, sequences were annotated using PyIR, a Python wrapper for IgBLAST v1.9, with IMGT germline references. Reads were removed for weak V/J assignments (E-value above 1e-6), missing CDR3, stop codons, out-of-frame junctions, or ambiguous translated residues. V3J clonotypes were defined by identical inferred V gene, J gene, and CDR3 amino acid sequence. The percentage overlap between two repertoires was calculated by dividing the number of shared unique clonotypes by the size of the smaller repertoire. Richness of each repertoire was evaluated using RTK rarefaction, the Chao1 estimator, and Recon v2.1 estimates of unobserved clonotypes. Generation probabilities were computed with OLGA for all TCRbeta clonotypes obtained by the gDNA method from four donors. TCRdb mirrors the immuneACCESS table, restricted to in-frame sequences. Some clones are absent from its copies; in checked studies, under half trace to an unresolved V gene, and the reason for the others is unknown. The DNA gave D and trimming, while V, J and clone size come from that table. In all, the sample holds about 1,800,000 clones, and over 85% of those were seen once. The top ten clonotypes cover approximately 1% of the sample.

Recombination linked TRBV7-9 to TRBJ1-1; there is no confident call for the D gene. The sequenced sample was naive CD8+ T cells sorted from blood. In light of the paper, this sample's cell subset or site label describes: CD45RA+CCR7+. The TCR comes from a man aged 18-30 years in good health. This receptor has the CDR3 CASTNEWNTEAFF. The DNA reads TGTGCCAGCACCAACGAGTGGAACACTGAAGCTTTCTTT. The variable domain in full, with residues beyond the CDR3 obtained from the reference TRBV7-9 and TRBJ1-1 genes, is DTGVSQNPRHKITKRGQNVTFRCDPISEHNRLYWYRQTLGQGPEFLTYFQNEAQLEKSRLLSDRFSAERPKGSFSTLEIQRTEQGDSAMYLCASTNEWNTEAFFGQGTRLTVV.